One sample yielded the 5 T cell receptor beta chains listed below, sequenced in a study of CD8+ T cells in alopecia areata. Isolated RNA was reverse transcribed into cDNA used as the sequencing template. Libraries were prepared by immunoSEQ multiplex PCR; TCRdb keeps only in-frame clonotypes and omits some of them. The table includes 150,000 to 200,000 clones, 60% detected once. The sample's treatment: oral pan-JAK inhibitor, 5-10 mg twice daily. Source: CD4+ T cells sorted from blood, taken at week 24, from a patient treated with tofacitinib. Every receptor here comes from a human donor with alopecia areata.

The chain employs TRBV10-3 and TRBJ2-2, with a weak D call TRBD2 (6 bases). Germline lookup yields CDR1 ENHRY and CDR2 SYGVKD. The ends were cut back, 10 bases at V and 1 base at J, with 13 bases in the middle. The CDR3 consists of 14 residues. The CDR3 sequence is CATTGTQNTGELFF. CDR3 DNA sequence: TGTGCCACCACCGGGACTCAGAACACCGGGGAGCTGTTTTTT.

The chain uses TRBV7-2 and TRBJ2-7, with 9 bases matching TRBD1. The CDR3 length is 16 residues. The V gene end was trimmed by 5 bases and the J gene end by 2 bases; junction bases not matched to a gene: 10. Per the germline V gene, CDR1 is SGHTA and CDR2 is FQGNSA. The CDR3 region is CASSPATGTGTYEQYF. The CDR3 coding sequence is TGTGCCAGCAGCCCCGCAACCGGGACAGGGACCTACGAGCAGTACTTC.

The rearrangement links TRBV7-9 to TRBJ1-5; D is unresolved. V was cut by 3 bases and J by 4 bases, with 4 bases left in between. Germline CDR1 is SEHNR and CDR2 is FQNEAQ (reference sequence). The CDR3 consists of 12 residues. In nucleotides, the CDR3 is TGTGCCAGCAGCTTGGCAAATCAGCCCCAGCATTTT. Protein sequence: CASSLANQPQHF.

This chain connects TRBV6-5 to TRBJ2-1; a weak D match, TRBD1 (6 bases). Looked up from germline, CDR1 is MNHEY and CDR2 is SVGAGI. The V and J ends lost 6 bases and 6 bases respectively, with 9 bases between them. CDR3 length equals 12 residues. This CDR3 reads CASSRGGNEQFF. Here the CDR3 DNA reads TGTGCCAGCAGCAGAGGGGGCAATGAGCAGTTCTTC.

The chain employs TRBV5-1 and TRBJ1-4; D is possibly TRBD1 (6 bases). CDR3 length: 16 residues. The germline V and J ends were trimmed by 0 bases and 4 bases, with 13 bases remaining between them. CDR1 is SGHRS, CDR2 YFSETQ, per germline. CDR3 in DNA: TGCGCCAGCAGCTTGGTCCCGGGGGCTGTTAATGAAAAACTGTTTTTT. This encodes CASSLVPGAVNEKLFF.